This entry features one TCR beta chain sequence. Its antigen remains unidentified. The study made its TRB cDNA libraries by 5' RACE, adding UMI labels. For each CDR3 protein, TCRdb gives one entry from its re-call of the 5' RACE reads, without DNA. Its table lists over 100,000 distinct CDR3 sequences. Germline CDR1 SQVTM, CDR2 ANQGSEA. The CDR3 length is 12 residues. This sample stems from a study of CXCR3-negative and CXCR3-positive naive CD8 T cells. Notes on the study in general: Each naive subset displayed comparably high diversity, whereas memory CD8+ cells displayed much lower diversity. Naive CXCR3-negative and CXCR3-positive cells had similar TRBV-TRBJ usage; memory differed. CXCR3-positive naive cells carried more hydrophobic TRB CDR3s than CXCR3-negative naive cells did.

At around 300,000 cells each, triplicate sorts were carried out for each CD8+ T cell subset. A CD45RO-CCR7+CD27+CD95- profile was what naive CD8+ T cells displayed. The receptor comes from a human donor in good health. Some clones in this sample may be carry-over from other donors' samples. The chain has TRBV29-1 and TRBJ1-2; the TCRdb D gene call, TRBD1, has no DNA to confirm it. The source material was naive CXCR3+ CD8+ T cells from blood. Subset denoted: CD45RO-CCR7+CD27+CD95- naive CD8+ T cells expressing CXCR3 (TNR3+). The CDR3 loop reads CSVEEGAYGYTF.